The present entry profiles one TCR beta chain with its context. This clone's antigen is unknown. Per-base qualities were not stored, and no clone one base away is much larger. This sample was included in a study of T cell responses to AZD1222 COVID-19 vaccine (dated by TCRdb to the early 2020s). Looking at the study overall: AZD1222 recipients whose second dose came at about 4 weeks and those whose second dose came at about 12 weeks were combined into one group, since spike-specific TCR depth and breadth did not differ between the two schedules. A total of approximately 240 trial participants underwent TCR sequencing, of whom some 210 received two doses of AZD1222 and about 25 received two doses of the MenACWY control vaccine. Trial participants were enrolled by age into 18-55, 56-69 and 70-plus year subgroups, with around 150, 28 and 57 TCR-sequenced participants respectively. Paper-wide results and their limitations: Reportedly, almost half of the unique spike-specific TCRs recognized epitopes lying outside the regions that are mutated in the B.1.351 and B.1.1.7 variants. In the small 56-69-year group, the increase in depth fell short of significance, most likely because of low power. Participants were mostly white British and included more females than males, and it was suggested by the authors that clonal diversity may have been underestimated. Spike-specific TCR breadth and depth rose significantly after two AZD1222 doses compared with day 0 and with MenACWY recipients. Because no samples from the day 14 peak response were available, repertoires could be characterized only after the peak T cell response. Conclusions about previously exposed vaccinees were limited because only six AZD1222 recipients were SARS-CoV-2 seropositive at baseline. The whole spike protein was spanned by vaccine-associated CD4 TCRs, and dominant responses were seen in regions 160-218 and 743-854.

This specimen's time point label, interpreted: baseline before first vaccination. The vaccinee samples were drawn from two UK trials, COV001 and COV002, one of which was a single-blind randomized controlled phase 2/3 trial testing AZD1222 (ChAdOx1 nCoV-19) in healthy adults. Trial participant PBMC samples were collected at day 0 and day 28 after the second dose for TCRbeta chain sequencing. The CDR3 regions of human TCRbeta chains were analyzed by immunosequencing. On the authors' methods: Repertoire TCRs were checked for matches against a reference library of SARS-CoV-2-specific TCRs that had been generated using the MIRA antigen-specificity platform. Breadth was defined as the fraction of unique TCRs that were SARS-CoV-2-associated. Depth was defined as the fraction of total T cells that were SARS-CoV-2-associated. Each spike-specific TCR was assigned to its reactive spike region and to a CD4 or CD8 class using the MIRA data. Log10-transformed breadth and depth values were compared by one-way ANOVA with Sidak's multiple comparisons tests. Here the immuneACCESS table is served through TCRdb, limited to in-frame sequences with V and J called. Missing clones are a known gap in these copies; in checked studies unresolved V genes cover under half, and the rest lacks a known reason. Clone size and V and J calls were adopted from that table, with D and trimming inferred from the DNA. Counted in this sample were approximately 150,000 clones; approximately 90% of them appeared once. Around 4% of the sample goes to the ten largest clones.

CDR1 LGHDT and CDR2 YNNKEL were looked up in the germline V gene (reference sequence). Inclusive of the bounding cysteine and phenylalanine, the CDR3 is 14 residues long. The DNA shown is the 42-base CDR3, in frame from base 1. Trimming costs V 4 bases and J 0 bases, and their ends lie 9 bases apart. The origin of this receptor is an adult in good health. The sample consisted of peripheral blood, taken on day 0 of AZD1222 vaccination. Recombination joined TRBV3-1 (or the pseudogene TRBV3-2) with TRBJ1-1, with no D gene named confidently. The nucleotide sequence reads TGTGCCAGCAGCCTAAGACCGTTGAACACTGAAGCTTTCTTT. This is translated as CASSLRPLNTEAFF.